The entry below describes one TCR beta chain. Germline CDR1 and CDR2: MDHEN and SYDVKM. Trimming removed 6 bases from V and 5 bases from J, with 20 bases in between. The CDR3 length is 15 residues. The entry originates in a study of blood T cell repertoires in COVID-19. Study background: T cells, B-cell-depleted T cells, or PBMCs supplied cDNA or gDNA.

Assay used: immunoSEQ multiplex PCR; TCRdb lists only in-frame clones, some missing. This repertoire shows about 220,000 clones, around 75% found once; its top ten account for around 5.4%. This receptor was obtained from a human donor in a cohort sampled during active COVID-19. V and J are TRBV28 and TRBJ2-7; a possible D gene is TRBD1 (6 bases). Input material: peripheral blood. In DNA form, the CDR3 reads TGTGCCAGCAGCCCGGGACACCCAGAAGTCCACGAGCAGTACTTC. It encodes CASSPGHPEVHEQYF. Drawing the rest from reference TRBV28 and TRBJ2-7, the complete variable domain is DVKVTQSSRYLVKRTGEKVFLECVQDMDHENMFWYRQDPGLGLRLIYFSYDVKMKEKGDIPEGYSVSREKKERFSLILESASTNQTSMYLCASSPGHPEVHEQYFGPGTRLTVT.